This T cell receptor (beta chain) was recovered during a study of cytomegalovirus exposure and HLA in healthy donors. Study-level results: Accurate predictions that matched the HLA-A and HLA-B alleles of most subjects were reportedly made from TCR beta sequences. Specificity for CMV antigens was confirmed in vitro for a few of the CMV-associated chains. A previous analysis found most TCR beta V segments productive roughly 87% or roughly 30% of the time. In terms of immune exposure information, only CMV serostatus was available.

This CDR3 contains 11 residues. A remark on this clone: The antigen remains unidentified.

PCR employed 60 Vbeta and 13 Jbeta primers. Some clones are missing from TCRdb's copy, which holds only in-frame ones; the method was immunoSEQ multiplex PCR. The sample shows 120,000 to 150,000 clones, roughly 80% of them seen only once. Sequenced input: PBMCs. The sequence derives from a man aged 40-49 years in good health and CMV-seronegative. This chain links TRBV21-1 with TRBJ2-7; TRBD1 was called by the table and not checked on the DNA. TRBV21-1 is marked as a pseudogene. The CDR3 DNA sequence: TGTGCCAGAGACAGGGTCAACGAGCAGTACTTC. Protein product: CARDRVNEQYF.